This T cell receptor (beta chain) emerged from a study of cytomegalovirus exposure and HLA in healthy donors. Some clones are missing from TCRdb's copy, which holds only in-frame ones; the method was immunoSEQ multiplex PCR. Altogether 200,000 to 250,000 clones are present, less than 85% being singletons, with the ten largest covering roughly 5.4%. This clone was detected only a few times. What it binds is not known. Study results and limitations: Confirmation in vitro established that three CMV-associated chains were specific for CMV antigens. Reported results showed that the classifier diagnosed cytomegalovirus status with high specificity and sensitivity. One later analysis, an examination of the 100 to 150 validation repertoires, found that first-cohort TCR clusters tended to co-occur in them. The study recorded about 150 TCR beta chains that were cytomegalovirus-associated.

The CDR3 is 15 amino acids. V was cut by 3 bases and J by 0 bases, with 10 bases left in between. The germline CDR1 and CDR2 sequences are SGHRS and YFSETQ. V usage is TRBV5-1 and J usage is TRBJ2-1; no firm D call. The TCR originated in a woman aged 18-30 years in good health and CMV-seronegative. The specimen was PBMCs. CDR3 bases: TGCGCCAGCAGCTCTTCTTTGAGCTCCTACAATGAGCAGTTCTTC. It codes for CASSSSLSSYNEQFF. The variable domain in full, completed from reference TRBV5-1 and TRBJ2-1, reads KAGVTQTPRYLIKTRGQQVTLSCSPISGHRSVSWYQQTPGQGLQFLFEYFSETQRNKGNFPGRFSGRQFSNSRSEMNVSTLELGDSALYLCASSSSLSSYNEQFFGPGTRLTVL.